This record covers a single T cell receptor beta chain. Its antigen is not yet known. No base qualities exist here, and no much larger clone lies one base off it. The data were taken from a study of cytomegalovirus exposure and HLA in healthy donors (dated by TCRdb to about 2017). A note on the overall study: According to an earlier analysis of several hundred of the donors, 150 million to 200 million T cells yielded 117 million unique TCR beta sequences and more than 250 Gb of sequence data. The study profiled the T cell repertoires of 550 to 700 subjects by immunosequencing and related them to cytomegalovirus serostatus. A later analysis re-analyzed previously published TCR beta repertoires from roughly 690 donors and added high-resolution HLA genotyping to study TCR occurrence patterns. Of the roughly 390 genotyped donors, approximately 80% were placed in the genetic ancestry cluster associated with self-reported Caucasian donors. The number of donors typed differed by locus, with roughly 620-630 for A, B, C, DRB1 and DQB1, about 500 for DQA1, approximately 570 for DPA1, and roughly 450 for DPB1. A separate validation cohort of roughly 130 different subjects was used in addition to the 666-subject first cohort. Roughly 290 gigabases of sequencing data and around 85 million unique TCR sequences made up an early release that covered fewer than 650 HLA-typed donors. A later genetic analysis used genome-wide SNP genotypes for 398 of the 666 donors, treating that subset as a discovery cohort. On average, over 200,000 unique TCR beta nucleotide sequences were sequenced per donor among 398 genotyped donors of the cohort, with roughly 20% of those sequences being non-productive. Both class I and class II loci were covered by HLA typing, at four-digit resolution. Because of strong linkage in the cohort, roughly five DR-DQ haplotypes were treated as single units for association and clustering. In an earlier analysis of 587 of the donors, high-throughput TCR beta sequencing was used to judge whether each TCR beta V gene segment behaved as functional or pseudogenic. To predict cytomegalovirus infection status, the study brought together high-throughput TCR immunosequencing, statistical association of individual TCRs with disease status, and machine learning. The study was designed to test whether signatures of past pathogen exposure could be identified by cataloging public T cell receptors. The later analysis used no new phenotypic data to find candidate immune exposures, relying instead on TCR beta sequences and their occurrence across donors. Donor age, sex, ethnicity and CMV serostatus were compiled together with the repertoire data. All discovery cohort repertoires had been generated on a single sequencing platform. General conclusions and limits of the study: While some public TCRs were present in many individuals, most TCR sequences turned up only very rarely across donors. HLA typing was unavailable for some donors at each locus, so association tests used only the typed subset. The earlier analysis of some 560 of the donors excluded 15 to 20 rarely observed V segments, including chromosome 9 orphons, because counts were too low. In a later analysis, about 16,000 TCR beta sequences were associated with specific HLA alleles at a false discovery rate of 0.05. The authors suggested that the approach could potentially be extended to other disease states and immunological phenotypes. Only TCR beta chains were sequenced in this cohort, and the absence of alpha or paired-chain data limited detectable features. Sequencing depth was assumed to be roughly uniform across donors in the presence/absence analyses, though that assumption may not hold. In a later analysis, several top co-occurrence clusters were reported to appear linked to parvovirus B19, influenza, CMV and Epstein-Barr virus. A later genetic analysis reported fewer N-insertions in productive TCRs among donors in an Asian-associated ancestry cluster than the roughly 700-donor mean. A cluster of highly shared sequence variants was judged likely to be a technical artifact of the sequencing pipeline. According to a later analysis, TCR association rates differed among HLA loci, with DRB1 alleles showing the most associated TCRs and HLA-C alleles showing the fewest. CMV serostatus was the only immune exposure information available for the cohort. The classifier was reported to diagnose cytomegalovirus status with high specificity and sensitivity in both the original and validation cohorts. An association between a missense DCLRE1C variant and V-gene and J-gene trimming of TCR beta chains was found in a later genetic analysis and replicated in an independent cohort. In an earlier analysis of some 500 of the donors, most TCR beta V segments were observed in productive rearrangements about 87% or about 30% of the time, broadly matching IMGT annotations. A total of about 180 TCR beta chains were listed by the study as associated with cytomegalovirus. Because the 87-base-pair reads could not distinguish some IMGT-functional V segments, including TRBV6-2 and TRBV6-3, those segments were excluded. In vitro tests confirmed that a few of the cytomegalovirus-associated TCR beta chains recognize cytomegalovirus antigens. Correlated functional status among segregating V segments might be attributable to linkage disequilibrium, but an unknown experimental factor could not be ruled out. Compared with equally common non-associated chains, HLA-associated TCR beta chains in a later analysis were more clonally expanded and had lower generation probabilities. When HLA alleles, especially DR and DQ, strongly co-occurred, TCR associations were difficult to assign to individual alleles. A further reported finding was that TCR beta sequences accurately predicted the HLA-A and HLA-B alleles for most subjects in the first cohort. In a later analysis, most CMV-associated TCR beta chains were found to appear HLA-restricted, with HLA associations seemingly driven largely by CMV exposure.

Sequences SGHNT (CDR1) and YENEEA (CDR2) are obtained from the germline V gene. Inclusive of the bounding cysteine and phenylalanine, the CDR3 is 15 residues long. The kept DNA is CDR3 alone, 45 bases in frame from the first base. V lost 5 bases and J lost 5 bases; the stretch between them is 18 bases long. Library method: the immunoSEQ multiplex PCR assay. The multiplex PCR relied on a mix of 60 forward primers for TCR Vbeta segments and 13 reverse primers for TCR Jbeta segments. A multiplex PCR assay on genomic DNA amplified the CDR3 region of rearranged TCR beta genes. The Illumina HiSeq System was used to sequence the amplified TCR beta libraries as 87-base-pair reads. The original pipeline was this. A later analysis counted 75 million to 100 million unique TCR beta chains across the 650 to 700 repertoires, and some 11 million of these chains were shared by at least two donors. Raw reads were error-corrected and collapsed into unique sequences with a nearest-neighbor algorithm that merged closely related sequences to remove PCR and sequencing errors. To assign V, D and J gene segments, CDR3 sequences were aligned to IMGT reference sequences. For a sequence to be retained, a match of at least six nucleotides was required to both a V gene segment and a J gene segment. A rearrangement was called productive if the CDR3 had no stop codons and remained in frame with V and J, and every other rearrangement was called non-productive. Following IMGT convention, CDR3 was defined as the stretch from the second conserved V-encoded cysteine up to the conserved J-encoded phenylalanine. Sequences without an unambiguous match to a single V gene segment were excluded from the earlier analysis of over 500 of the donors. An earlier analysis of 500 to 600 of the donors classified V segments as functional when productive rearrangements were above 56.7% and as segregating when the standard deviation between donors was above 5%. A statistical classification framework was built to diagnose cytomegalovirus status from the catalog of TCR beta chain sequences. A later analysis assigned V and J genes by comparing TCR nucleotide sequences with IMGT/GENE-DB human TR gene sequences. In a later analysis, CDR3 sequences and most-parsimonious VDJ recombination scenarios were assigned using the TCRdist pipeline. In a later analysis, every TCR beta chain was defined by the combination of its CDR3 amino acid sequence and its V-gene family, and reads without a unique V-gene family were dropped. In a later analysis, some 600 highly shared, low-generation-probability nucleotide sequences were removed to address suspected cross-contamination and a sequencing artifact. A later analysis calculated a clonal expansion index for each public chain from normalized within-repertoire ranks of inferred template counts. A later analysis computed generation probabilities with a VDJ recombination model fitted to out-of-frame rearrangements, and checked the results against IGoR. Hypergeometric tests were used in a later analysis to score TCR-TCR, TCR-HLA and TCR-CMV co-occurrence, with a repertoire-size bias correction applied to the TCR pairs. False discovery rates were estimated in a later analysis by permuting HLA or CMV assignments 20 times. In a later analysis, co-occurring TCRs were grouped using DBSCAN, and TCRdist sequence similarity was added for clustering within HLA-allele-positive subsets. Repertoires with fewer than 30,000 or more than 120,000 public chains, plus five repertoires with anomalous nucleotide sharing, were excluded from co-occurrence clustering. TCRdb took over this immuneACCESS table, retaining in-frame rearrangements with V and J assigned. Such tables are incomplete; in checked studies, under half of the missing clones stem from an unresolved V gene, and the remainder is unexplained. Clone size and V and J calls were adopted from that table, with D and trimming inferred from the DNA. The sample contains about 200,000 clones, 75% to 80% of them found a single time. Of the sample, around 1.8% is held by the ten largest clones.

In total, around 600 healthy bone marrow donors made up the cohort. Cohort members were all nominally healthy when sampled, although unrecorded immune exposures were likely present. The donor tested CMV seronegative, placing the donor among the roughly 350 seronegative members of the cohort. Every donor gave a peripheral blood sample, and the peripheral blood mononuclear cells from that sample were used for TCR beta sequencing. Genomic DNA was extracted from the blood cell samples with the Qiagen DNeasy Blood Extraction Kit. The sample was PBMCs. This clonotype originated in a man between 18 and 29 years old in good health and CMV-seronegative. The V gene is TRBV11-3 and the J gene is TRBJ1-1; possibly the D gene is TRBD1, per 6 matching bases. The nucleotide sequence reads TGTGCCAGCAGCGCAGGGGACCCAGAGGGGACTGAAGCTTTCTTT. Its translation reads: CASSAGDPEGTEAFF.